Listed below are T cell receptor beta chains from one sample, sequenced in a study of Graves' ophthalmopathy and Graves' hyperthyroidism. TCRdb used MiXCR to reprocess the multiplex PCR reads, holding one entry per CDR3 protein. Here the sample spans 200,000 to 250,000 distinct CDR3 sequences, roughly a fifth being singletons. Sequencing was carried out using peripheral blood. These receptors were taken from a woman between 45 and 60 years old with Graves' ophthalmopathy. The CDR3 runs from the conserved cysteine through the conserved F or W. A D gene is named only where the DNA matches it firmly. The size field is filled for only some rows; it gives once, few, many or a size class.

clone_size: many; v_call: TRBV20-1; j_call: TRBJ2-5; d_call: .; cdr3_aa: CSASRNRPQETQYF; cdr3_nt: TGCAGTGCTAGTCGGAACAGGCCTCAAGAGACCCAGTACTTC
clone_size: .; v_call: TRBV28; j_call: TRBJ2-5; d_call: TRBD2; cdr3_aa: CASSWTSGRPNQETQYF; cdr3_nt: TGTGCCAGCAGTTGGACTAGCGGGAGGCCTAATCAAGAGACCCAGTACTTC
clone_size: many; v_call: TRBV25-1; j_call: TRBJ1-3; d_call: TRBD1; cdr3_aa: CASSPVGQGSGNTIYF; cdr3_nt: TGTGCCAGCAGTCCCGTGGGACAGGGCTCTGGAAACACCATATATTTT
clone_size: many; v_call: TRBV6-1; j_call: TRBJ2-6; d_call: .; cdr3_aa: CATSNPGPGVLTF; cdr3_nt: TGTGCCACTTCCAATCCGGGGCCGGGCGTCCTGACTTTC
clone_size: many; v_call: TRBV6-6; j_call: TRBJ2-7; d_call: TRBD1; cdr3_aa: CASNRQGGYEQYF; cdr3_nt: TGTGCCAGCAACCGACAGGGTGGCTACGAGCAGTACTTC
clone_size: many; v_call: TRBV11-2; j_call: TRBJ2-7; d_call: .; cdr3_aa: CASSRYSYEQYF; cdr3_nt: TGTGCCAGTTCCAGATACTCCTACGAGCAGTACTTC
clone_size: many; v_call: TRBV7-9; j_call: TRBJ2-7; d_call: .; cdr3_aa: CASSLGEVAYEQYF; cdr3_nt: TGTGCCAGCAGCCTAGGGGAAGTTGCCTACGAGCAGTACTTC
clone_size: many; v_call: TRBV27; j_call: TRBJ2-7; d_call: .; cdr3_aa: CASSLSGGNEQYF; cdr3_nt: TGTGCCAGCAGTTTAAGTGGCGGCAACGAGCAGTACTTC
clone_size: many; v_call: TRBV7-8; j_call: TRBJ2-2; d_call: .; cdr3_aa: CASTSLRGSGELFF; cdr3_nt: TGTGCCAGCACCTCCCTCCGGGGGAGCGGGGAGCTGTTTTTT
clone_size: many; v_call: TRBV6-1; j_call: TRBJ2-5; d_call: .; cdr3_aa: CASSSTSETQYF; cdr3_nt: TGTGCCAGCAGTTCAACTTCAGAGACCCAGTACTTC
clone_size: many; v_call: TRBV13; j_call: TRBJ2-7; d_call: .; cdr3_aa: CASSLGLGEQYF; cdr3_nt: TGTGCCAGCAGCTTAGGCCTGGGGGAGCAGTACTTC
clone_size: .; v_call: TRBV27; j_call: TRBJ1-6; d_call: TRBD1; cdr3_aa: CASSPFGTGVSPLHF; cdr3_nt: TGTGCCAGCAGTCCTTTCGGGACAGGGGTCTCACCCCTCCACTTT
clone_size: many; v_call: TRBV15; j_call: TRBJ1-5; d_call: .; cdr3_aa: CATSPLFNQPQHF; cdr3_nt: TGTGCCACCAGCCCCCTATTCAATCAGCCCCAGCATTTT
clone_size: many; v_call: TRBV24-1; j_call: TRBJ1-2; d_call: .; cdr3_aa: CATSDNRDYGYTF; cdr3_nt: TGTGCCACCAGTGACAACAGAGACTATGGCTACACCTTC
clone_size: many; v_call: TRBV7-9; j_call: TRBJ1-1; d_call: TRBD1; cdr3_aa: CASSQDRVNTEAFF; cdr3_nt: TGTGCCAGCAGCCAAGACAGGGTGAACACTGAAGCTTTCTTT
clone_size: many; v_call: TRBV12-3/TRBV12-4; j_call: TRBJ1-1; d_call: .; cdr3_aa: CASTSGAGPIEAFF; cdr3_nt: TGTGCCAGCACCAGTGGGGCAGGACCCATTGAAGCTTTCTTT
clone_size: many; v_call: TRBV12-3/TRBV12-4; j_call: TRBJ2-5; d_call: TRBD2; cdr3_aa: CASRAAGEGETQYF; cdr3_nt: TGTGCCAGCAGAGCAGCGGGAGAGGGGGAGACCCAGTACTTC
clone_size: .; v_call: TRBV7-3; j_call: TRBJ1-2; d_call: TRBD1; cdr3_aa: CASSFPGTGTYGYTF; cdr3_nt: TGTGCCAGCAGTTTTCCTGGGACAGGGACCTATGGCTACACCTTC
clone_size: many; v_call: TRBV6-2/TRBV6-3; j_call: TRBJ1-2; d_call: TRBD1; cdr3_aa: CASTRTGVQDVYGYTF; cdr3_nt: TGTGCCAGCACCCGGACAGGTGTTCAGGACGTCTATGGCTACACCTTC
clone_size: many; v_call: TRBV30; j_call: TRBJ2-2; d_call: TRBD2; cdr3_aa: CAWSDPTSGGTGELFF; cdr3_nt: TGTGCCTGGAGTGACCCGACTAGCGGGGGTACCGGGGAGCTGTTTTTT
clone_size: many; v_call: TRBV24-1; j_call: TRBJ2-4; d_call: TRBD2; cdr3_aa: CATSDTRTSSSKNIQYF; cdr3_nt: TGTGCCACCAGTGATACCCGGACTAGCTCGTCCAAAAACATTCAGTACTTC
clone_size: .; v_call: TRBV27; j_call: TRBJ1-5; d_call: TRBD1; cdr3_aa: CASSSGQGAQPQHF; cdr3_nt: TGTGCCAGCAGTTCCGGACAGGGGGCCCAGCCCCAGCATTTT
clone_size: many; v_call: TRBV20-1; j_call: TRBJ2-7; d_call: TRBD2; cdr3_aa: CSALAGAYEQYF; cdr3_nt: TGCAGTGCTCTAGCGGGAGCCTACGAGCAGTACTTC
clone_size: many; v_call: TRBV4-1; j_call: TRBJ1-6; d_call: TRBD1; cdr3_aa: CASSQRPTGESSPLHF; cdr3_nt: TGCGCCAGCAGCCAACGACCGACAGGGGAATCTTCACCCCTCCACTTT
clone_size: many; v_call: TRBV29-1; j_call: TRBJ2-2; d_call: .; cdr3_aa: CSARRGNTGELFF; cdr3_nt: TGCAGCGCCCGACGGGGGAACACCGGGGAGCTGTTTTTT
clone_size: many; v_call: TRBV19; j_call: TRBJ2-4; d_call: .; cdr3_aa: CATKRDTLAKNIQYF; cdr3_nt: TGTGCCACGAAGCGGGACACCCTAGCCAAAAACATTCAGTACTTC
clone_size: .; v_call: TRBV5-1; j_call: TRBJ2-5; d_call: .; cdr3_aa: CASSSLGTQYF; cdr3_nt: TGCGCCAGCAGCTCCCTCGGCACCCAGTACTTC
clone_size: few; v_call: TRBV18; j_call: TRBJ2-2; d_call: .; cdr3_aa: CASSGPGDTSGTGELFF; cdr3_nt: TGTGCCAGCTCAGGGCCGGGAGACACCAGCGGGACCGGGGAGCTGTTTTTT
clone_size: .; v_call: TRBV2; j_call: TRBJ1-1; d_call: .; cdr3_aa: CASSYLGSAEAFF; cdr3_nt: TGTGCCAGCAGTTACCTAGGGTCAGCTGAAGCTTTCTTT
clone_size: many; v_call: TRBV2; j_call: TRBJ1-1; d_call: TRBD1; cdr3_aa: CASRQTGGTNTEAFF; cdr3_nt: TGTGCCAGCAGGCAGACAGGGGGCACGAACACTGAAGCTTTCTTT
clone_size: .; v_call: TRBV28; j_call: TRBJ1-1; d_call: .; cdr3_aa: CASRPLGKTEAFF; cdr3_nt: TGTGCCAGCAGACCACTTGGGAAGACTGAAGCTTTCTTT
clone_size: many; v_call: TRBV20-1; j_call: TRBJ2-7; d_call: TRBD2; cdr3_aa: CSARTPQKREAGVDEQYF; cdr3_nt: TGCAGTGCTAGGACTCCGCAGAAACGGGAGGCGGGGGTGGACGAGCAGTACTTC
clone_size: many; v_call: TRBV6-1; j_call: TRBJ2-7; d_call: .; cdr3_aa: CASSEGLGGVYYEQYF; cdr3_nt: TGTGCCAGCAGTGAAGGGCTTGGAGGGGTCTACTACGAGCAGTACTTC
clone_size: medium-sized; v_call: TRBV12-5; j_call: TRBJ1-5; d_call: .; cdr3_aa: CASGLATTGQPQHF; cdr3_nt: TGTGCTAGTGGTTTGGCAACGACGGGTCAGCCCCAGCATTTT
clone_size: many; v_call: TRBV6-5; j_call: TRBJ1-1; d_call: .; cdr3_aa: CASSYSGGYTEAFF; cdr3_nt: TGTGCCAGCAGTTACTCAGGCGGGTACACTGAAGCTTTCTTT
clone_size: once; v_call: TRBV7-9; j_call: TRBJ2-2; d_call: TRBD2; cdr3_aa: CASSLYSGIGELFF; cdr3_nt: TGTGCCAGCAGCTTGTATAGCGGGATCGGGGAGCTGTTTTTT
clone_size: few; v_call: TRBV18; j_call: TRBJ2-7; d_call: TRBD2; cdr3_aa: CASSPGGGATYEQYF; cdr3_nt: TGTGCCAGCTCACCAGGCGGGGGGGCAACCTACGAGCAGTACTTC
clone_size: many; v_call: TRBV12-3/TRBV12-4; j_call: TRBJ2-1; d_call: .; cdr3_aa: CASSYPFGGNNEQFF; cdr3_nt: TGTGCCAGCAGTTACCCCTTCGGGGGAAACAATGAGCAGTTCTTC
clone_size: many; v_call: TRBV6-1; j_call: TRBJ1-5; d_call: TRBD1; cdr3_aa: CASSQGQADNQPQHF; cdr3_nt: TGTGCCAGCAGTCAAGGACAGGCAGACAATCAGCCCCAGCATTTT
clone_size: .; v_call: TRBV29-1; j_call: TRBJ1-1; d_call: .; cdr3_aa: CSVDTGNTEAFF; cdr3_nt: TGCAGCGTTGACACCGGAAACACTGAAGCTTTCTTT
clone_size: many; v_call: TRBV20-1; j_call: TRBJ2-5; d_call: TRBD2; cdr3_aa: CSALGLVSLGTQYF; cdr3_nt: TGCAGTGCCCTAGGACTAGTAAGCCTCGGGACCCAGTACTTC
clone_size: many; v_call: TRBV6-2/TRBV6-3; j_call: TRBJ1-1; d_call: TRBD1; cdr3_aa: CASSYETGQGAEGTEAFF; cdr3_nt: TGTGCCAGCAGTTACGAGACGGGACAGGGGGCGGAGGGCACTGAAGCTTTCTTT
clone_size: few; v_call: TRBV6-1; j_call: TRBJ2-7; d_call: .; cdr3_aa: CASSASTSSSSYEQYF; cdr3_nt: TGTGCCAGCAGCGCCTCCACTAGCTCTAGCTCCTACGAGCAGTACTTC
clone_size: few; v_call: TRBV18; j_call: TRBJ2-4; d_call: .; cdr3_aa: CASSPFSGSGGPDKNIQYF; cdr3_nt: TGTGCCAGCTCACCATTTTCAGGCTCCGGGGGGCCAGACAAAAACATTCAGTACTTC
clone_size: many; v_call: TRBV28; j_call: TRBJ1-1; d_call: .; cdr3_aa: CASTLRSENTEAFF; cdr3_nt: TGTGCCAGCACCCTAAGGTCAGAGAACACTGAAGCTTTCTTT
clone_size: many; v_call: TRBV6-5; j_call: TRBJ2-7; d_call: TRBD1; cdr3_aa: CASSHLGEDRDNEQYF; cdr3_nt: TGTGCCAGCAGTCACCTCGGGGAGGACAGGGATAACGAGCAGTACTTC
clone_size: many; v_call: TRBV29-1; j_call: TRBJ1-2; d_call: .; cdr3_aa: CSVEDSNYGYTF; cdr3_nt: TGCAGCGTTGAAGATAGTAACTATGGCTACACCTTC
clone_size: .; v_call: TRBV5-5; j_call: TRBJ1-2; d_call: .; cdr3_aa: CASSLGVDLRGYTF; cdr3_nt: TGTGCCAGCAGCTTGGGGGTAGACCTGAGGGGCTACACCTTC
clone_size: many; v_call: TRBV24-1; j_call: TRBJ2-5; d_call: TRBD2; cdr3_aa: CATSDFRGDAEETQYF; cdr3_nt: TGTGCCACCAGTGATTTTCGGGGGGACGCAGAAGAGACCCAGTACTTC
clone_size: many; v_call: TRBV7-8; j_call: TRBJ2-2; d_call: TRBD1; cdr3_aa: CASRYRRDRNTGELFF; cdr3_nt: TGTGCCAGCAGATACCGCCGGGACAGGAACACCGGGGAGCTGTTTTTT
clone_size: many; v_call: TRBV9; j_call: TRBJ2-7; d_call: .; cdr3_aa: CASSPGLLSYEQYF; cdr3_nt: TGTGCCAGCAGCCCTGGACTGTTATCCTACGAGCAGTACTTC
clone_size: .; v_call: TRBV29-1; j_call: TRBJ1-5; d_call: TRBD1; cdr3_aa: CSVGQGAYQPQHF; cdr3_nt: TGCAGCGTAGGACAGGGGGCATATCAGCCCCAGCATTTT
clone_size: many; v_call: TRBV24-1; j_call: TRBJ2-7; d_call: .; cdr3_aa: CATSDESDPYEQYF; cdr3_nt: TGTGCCACCAGTGATGAATCGGACCCCTACGAGCAGTACTTC
clone_size: many; v_call: TRBV28; j_call: TRBJ1-1; d_call: .; cdr3_aa: CASWRREAFF; cdr3_nt: TGTGCCAGCTGGAGACGGGAAGCTTTCTTT
clone_size: .; v_call: TRBV12-3/TRBV12-4; j_call: TRBJ1-6; d_call: .; cdr3_aa: CASSSTTGSYNSPLHF; cdr3_nt: TGTGCCAGCAGTTCCACTACAGGTTCCTATAATTCACCCCTCCACTTT
clone_size: many; v_call: TRBV20-1; j_call: TRBJ2-2; d_call: TRBD1; cdr3_aa: CSARARTGGWTGELFF; cdr3_nt: TGCAGTGCTAGAGCACGGACAGGGGGATGGACCGGGGAGCTGTTTTTT
clone_size: .; v_call: TRBV6-2/TRBV6-3; j_call: TRBJ2-5; d_call: .; cdr3_aa: CASSYGGGQETQYF; cdr3_nt: TGTGCCAGCAGTTACGGCGGAGGCCAAGAGACCCAGTACTTC
clone_size: many; v_call: TRBV5-6; j_call: TRBJ1-2; d_call: .; cdr3_aa: CASSLLLRGYTF; cdr3_nt: TGTGCCAGCAGCTTACTCTTGCGTGGCTACACCTTC
clone_size: many; v_call: TRBV3-1; j_call: TRBJ1-1; d_call: .; cdr3_aa: CASSQASENTEAFF; cdr3_nt: TGTGCCAGCAGCCAAGCGTCAGAGAACACTGAAGCTTTCTTT